The present entry profiles one T cell receptor beta chain with its context. The sample is drawn from a study of post-analysis software for immune sequencing data. cDNA libraries for TCR beta contained unique molecular identifiers. Once 1 to 10 million T cells were used, roughly 500,000 cDNA molecules resulted. TCRdb re-called the PCR reads with MiXCR, one entry per CDR3 protein. Of around 200,000 distinct CDR3 sequences in the sample, about 30% are singletons; the top ten hold approximately 3%. The sequenced sample was blood. This sequence originates from a girl under 18 with multiple sclerosis.

The CDR3 sequence: CATSRVDTYEQYF. The DNA of the CDR3 is TGTGCCACCAGCAGAGTCGACACCTACGAGCAGTACTTC. The chain uses TRBV15 and TRBJ2-7; D is unresolved. This CDR3 has 13 amino acids. Germline loops: CDR1 LNHNV, CDR2 YYDKDF (reference sequence). Deletions cut 1 base from V and 2 bases from J, with 6 bases between.